A selection of T cell receptor beta chains follows, all from one sample in a study of T cells after yellow fever vaccination. TCRdb re-called the 5' RACE reads with MiXCR, one entry per CDR3 protein. The table has 450,000 to 600,000 distinct CDR3 sequences, 17% seen once. The sample in question was PBMCs, obtained about 5 days after the first yellow fever vaccination. The receptors shown here come from a man aged 18-30 years who received the YFV17D yellow fever vaccine. Each CDR3 is given with its conserved first and last residue. A D gene is named only where the DNA matches it firmly. Only part of the rows carry a size: once, few, many, or a class if the clone is expanded.

J	size	D	V	DNA	CDR3
TRBJ1-5	few	NA	TRBV7-9	TGTGCCAGCAGCCTTCGGGGGGGCCCCAATCAGCCCCAGCATTTT	CASSLRGGPNQPQHF
TRBJ2-2	few	TRBD2	TRBV4-2	TGTGCCAGCAGCCCAATACCGGGACTAACCGCCGGGGAGCTGTTTTTT	CASSPIPGLTAGELFF
TRBJ2-7	many	NA	TRBV7-9	TGCGCCAGCAGCTTGGTTAGCGAGCAGTACTTC	CASSLVSEQYF
TRBJ2-2	few	NA	TRBV4-1	TGCGCCAGCAGCTCTTGGACCGGGACAAGAGTTGGTCCCGGGGAGCTGTTTTTT	CASSSWTGTRVGPGELFF
TRBJ2-1	many	NA	TRBV15	TGTGCCACCAGCAGAGCGCGCTGGGAGCAGTTCTTC	CATSRARWEQFF
TRBJ2-1	NA	TRBD2	TRBV19	TGTGCCAGTTTAGAGCGGGGGGCCCTCAATGAGCAGTTCTTC	CASLERGALNEQFF
TRBJ1-1	many	NA	TRBV7-3	TGTGCCAGCAGCTTGAATGTGGGGAACACTGAAGCTTTCTTT	CASSLNVGNTEAFF
TRBJ1-4	few	TRBD1	TRBV27	TGTGCCAGCAGTTTATACCCCCCCGAGACAGGGAAGAATGAAAAACTGTTTTTT	CASSLYPPETGKNEKLFF
TRBJ2-5	many	NA	TRBV12-3/TRBV12-4	TGTGCCAGCAGTTTTAAGACTAACCAAGAGACCCAGTACTTC	CASSFKTNQETQYF
TRBJ1-5	few	TRBD1	TRBV20-1	TGCAGTGCACAGGGACAGGGGTTTTCCCGGCCCCAGCATTTT	CSAQGQGFSRPQHF
TRBJ2-1	few	TRBD2	TRBV6-2/TRBV6-3	TGTGCCAGAATAGCGGGGGGGCTCCTGGATGAGCAGTTCTTC	CARIAGGLLDEQFF
TRBJ1-1	NA	NA	TRBV7-2	TGTGCCAGCAGCTTAAACGGGGTGGGAGGCCACACTGAAGCTTTCTTT	CASSLNGVGGHTEAFF
TRBJ2-3	many	TRBD2	TRBV5-1	TGCGCCAGCAGCTTGGGGACTAGCGGAACTAGCACAGATACGCAGTATTTT	CASSLGTSGTSTDTQYF
TRBJ2-5	NA	TRBD1	TRBV7-2	TGTGCCAGCAGCTCGAATGGGGGACAGGGGGAGACCCAGTACTTC	CASSSNGGQGETQYF
TRBJ2-2	NA	TRBD1	TRBV11-2	TGTGCCAGCAGTCCACTACAGGGGGCCGGGGAGCTGTTTTTT	CASSPLQGAGELFF
TRBJ2-1	NA	TRBD2	TRBV5-1	TGCGCCAGCAGCTTTCGGGGGGAAAACAATGAGCAGTTCTTC	CASSFRGENNEQFF
TRBJ2-7	NA	NA	TRBV20-1	TGCAGTGCTAGAGGAACAGGCATCTACGAGCAGTACTTC	CSARGTGIYEQYF
TRBJ2-5	few	NA	TRBV20-1	TGCAGTGCCTCGGCCGGGGCTAGGGAGACCCAGTACTTC	CSASAGARETQYF
TRBJ1-5	NA	NA	TRBV10-3	TGTGCCATCAGTGAGTCGCGGGACCAGCCCCAGCATTTT	CAISESRDQPQHF
TRBJ2-1	few	TRBD1	TRBV5-1	TGCGCCAGCAGCTTGTTTCCGGACAGGGGATACAATGAGCAGTTCTTC	CASSLFPDRGYNEQFF
TRBJ2-7	many	TRBD1	TRBV27	TGTGCCAGCAATAAACAGGGGGCGGGCGAGCAGTACTTC	CASNKQGAGEQYF
TRBJ2-7	NA	TRBD2	TRBV4-2	TGTGCCAGCAGCCAAGTAGCGGGGGGTTTCTCCTACGAGCAGTACTTC	CASSQVAGGFSYEQYF
TRBJ2-3	many	NA	TRBV5-1	TGCGCCAGCAGCTTGTCCCAGCAAACAGATACGCAGTATTTT	CASSLSQQTDTQYF
TRBJ2-1	few	NA	TRBV30	TGTGCCTGGGGGCCCAGGGTTGGCAATGAGCAGTTCTTC	CAWGPRVGNEQFF
TRBJ2-1	few	NA	TRBV7-3	TGTGCCAGCAGCTCCGTGGGGGGCGTGATCGACAATGAGCAGTTCTTC	CASSSVGGVIDNEQFF
TRBJ2-1	NA	TRBD2	TRBV5-1	TGCGCCAGCAGCGCTAGCGGGGGGGCCTCCTACAATGAGCAGTTCTTC	CASSASGGASYNEQFF
TRBJ2-2	few	NA	TRBV4-1	TGCGCCAGCAGCCAAGGTTCCACGGCGGAGCTGTTTTTT	CASSQGSTAELFF
TRBJ2-5	NA	NA	TRBV28	TGTGCCAGCAGTTTACCCAACCAAGAGACCCAGTACTTC	CASSLPNQETQYF
TRBJ1-6	few	NA	TRBV4-3	TGCGCCAGCAGCCGAGACATCCAGGGATGGGATTCACCCCTCCACTTT	CASSRDIQGWDSPLHF
TRBJ2-5	few	NA	TRBV29-1	TGCAGCGTAGGGGAGGAGACCCAGTACTTC	CSVGEETQYF
TRBJ2-7	NA	TRBD2	TRBV3-1	TGTGCCAGCAGCCAACCATCCGGGACTAGCGGGCCCTTCTACGAGCAGTACTTC	CASSQPSGTSGPFYEQYF
TRBJ2-2	few	TRBD1	TRBV6-2/TRBV6-3	TGTGCCAGCAGTTACTCCACAGGGGGCCGAACCGGGGAGCTGTTTTTT	CASSYSTGGRTGELFF
TRBJ2-7	few	NA	TRBV12-3/TRBV12-4	TGTGCCAGCAGCTCCCGGCCCGCCTACGAGCAGTACTTC	CASSSRPAYEQYF
TRBJ1-2	few	NA	TRBV20-1	TGCAGTGCTAGAGAGTGGCAGGGCGTTGGCTACACCTTC	CSAREWQGVGYTF
TRBJ2-3	NA	NA	TRBV7-9	TGTGCCAGCAGCCCTCGGGCAGGGGGGAGCACAGATACGCAGTATTTT	CASSPRAGGSTDTQYF
TRBJ2-6	NA	NA	TRBV5-6	TGTGCCAGCAGCTTCGTCCTCTCTGGGGCCAACGTCCTGACTTTC	CASSFVLSGANVLTF
TRBJ2-5	few	TRBD2	TRBV5-6	TGTGCCAGCAGCTTAAGAGCGGGGGAGTACCAAGAGACCCAGTACTTC	CASSLRAGEYQETQYF
TRBJ1-1	NA	NA	TRBV5-6	TGTGCCAGCAGCGCCTCCAGGGAGCTGAACACTGAAGCTTTCTTT	CASSASRELNTEAFF
TRBJ2-5	few	TRBD1	TRBV5-1	TGCGCCAGCAGCGTGGGACAGGGCCCCGCCCAAGAGACCCAGTACTTC	CASSVGQGPAQETQYF
TRBJ2-3	few	TRBD1	TRBV6-1	TGTGCCAGCAGTGGCCCGGGACAGCGTACGCAGTATTTT	CASSGPGQRTQYF